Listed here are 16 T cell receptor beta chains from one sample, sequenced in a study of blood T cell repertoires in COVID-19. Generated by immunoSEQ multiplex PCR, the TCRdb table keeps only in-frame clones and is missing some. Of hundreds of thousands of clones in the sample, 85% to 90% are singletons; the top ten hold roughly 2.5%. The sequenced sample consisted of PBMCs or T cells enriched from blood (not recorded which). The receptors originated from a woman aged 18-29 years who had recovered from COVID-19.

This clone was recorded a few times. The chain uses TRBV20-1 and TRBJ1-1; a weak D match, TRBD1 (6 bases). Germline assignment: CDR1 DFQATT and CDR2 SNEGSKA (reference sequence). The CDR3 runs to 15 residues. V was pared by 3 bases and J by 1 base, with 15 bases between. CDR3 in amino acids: CSASVGGAGNTEAFF. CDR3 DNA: TGCAGTGCTAGTGTAGGGGGGGCTGGGAACACTGAAGCTTTCTTT.

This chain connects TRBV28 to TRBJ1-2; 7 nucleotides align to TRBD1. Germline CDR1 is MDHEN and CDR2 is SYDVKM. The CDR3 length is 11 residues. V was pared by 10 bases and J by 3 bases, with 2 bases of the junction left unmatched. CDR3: CATGQDYGYTF. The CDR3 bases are TGTGCCACCGGACAGGACTATGGCTACACCTTC.

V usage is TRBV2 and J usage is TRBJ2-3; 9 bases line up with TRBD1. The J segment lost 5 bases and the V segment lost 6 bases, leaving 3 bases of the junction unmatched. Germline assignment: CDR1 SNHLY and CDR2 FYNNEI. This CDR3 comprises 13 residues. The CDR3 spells CASRDRGGDTQYF. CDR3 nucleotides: TGTGCCAGCAGGGACAGGGGCGGAGATACGCAGTATTTT.

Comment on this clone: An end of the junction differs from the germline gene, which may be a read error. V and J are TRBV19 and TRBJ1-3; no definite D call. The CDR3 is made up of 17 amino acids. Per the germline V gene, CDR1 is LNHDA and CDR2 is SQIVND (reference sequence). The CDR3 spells CASNSPARAGSENTIYF. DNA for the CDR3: TGTGCCAGTAACTCCCCTGCACGGGCGGGCTCTGAAAACACCATATATTTT.

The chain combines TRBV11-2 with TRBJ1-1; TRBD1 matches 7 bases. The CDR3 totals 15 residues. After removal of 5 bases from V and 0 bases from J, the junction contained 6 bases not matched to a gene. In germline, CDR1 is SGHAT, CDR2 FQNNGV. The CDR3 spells CASSAGQFMNTEAFF. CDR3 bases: TGTGCCAGCAGCGCGGGACAGTTTATGAACACTGAAGCTTTCTTT.

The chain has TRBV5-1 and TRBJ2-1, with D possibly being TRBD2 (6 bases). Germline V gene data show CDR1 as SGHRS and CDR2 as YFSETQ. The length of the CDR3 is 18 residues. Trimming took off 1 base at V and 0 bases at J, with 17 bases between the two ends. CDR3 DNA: TGCGCCAGCAGCTTGTTAAGGAGGGAAAGGGCCTCCTACAATGAGCAGTTCTTC. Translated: CASSLLRRERASYNEQFF.

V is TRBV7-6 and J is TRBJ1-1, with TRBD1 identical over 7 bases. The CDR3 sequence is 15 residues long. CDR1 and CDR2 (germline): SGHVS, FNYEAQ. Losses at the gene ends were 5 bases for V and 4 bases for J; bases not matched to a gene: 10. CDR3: CASSNRGPRGTEAFF. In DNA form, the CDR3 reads TGTGCCAGCAGCAACAGGGGACCGCGGGGCACTGAAGCTTTCTTT.

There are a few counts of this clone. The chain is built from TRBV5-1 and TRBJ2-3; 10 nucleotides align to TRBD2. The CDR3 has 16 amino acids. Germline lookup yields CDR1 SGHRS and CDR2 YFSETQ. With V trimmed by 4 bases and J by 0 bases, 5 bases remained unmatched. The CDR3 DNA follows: TGCGCCAGCAGCCCTACAGCGGGAGGGAGCACAGATACGCAGTATTTT. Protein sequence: CASSPTAGGSTDTQYF.

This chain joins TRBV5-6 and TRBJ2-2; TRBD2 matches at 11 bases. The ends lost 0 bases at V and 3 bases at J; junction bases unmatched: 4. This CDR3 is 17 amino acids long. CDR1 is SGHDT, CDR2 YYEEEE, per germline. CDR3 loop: CASSLDSGGAYTGELFF. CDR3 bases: TGTGCCAGCAGCTTGGATAGCGGGGGGGCGTACACCGGGGAGCTGTTTTTT.

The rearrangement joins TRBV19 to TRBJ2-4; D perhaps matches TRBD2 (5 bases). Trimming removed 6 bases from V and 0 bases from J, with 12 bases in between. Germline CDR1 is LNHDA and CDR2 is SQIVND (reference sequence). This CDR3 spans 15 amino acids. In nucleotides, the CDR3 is TGTGCCAGTAGCCACGGGGTTTTAGCCAAAAACATTCAGTACTTC. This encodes CASSHGVLAKNIQYF.

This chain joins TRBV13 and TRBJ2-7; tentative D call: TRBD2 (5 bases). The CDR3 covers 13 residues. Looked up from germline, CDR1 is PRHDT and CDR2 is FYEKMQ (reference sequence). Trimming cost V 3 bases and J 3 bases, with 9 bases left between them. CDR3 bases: TGTGCCAGCAGCTTCGGGAACCTCTACGAGCAGTACTTC. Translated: CASSFGNLYEQYF.

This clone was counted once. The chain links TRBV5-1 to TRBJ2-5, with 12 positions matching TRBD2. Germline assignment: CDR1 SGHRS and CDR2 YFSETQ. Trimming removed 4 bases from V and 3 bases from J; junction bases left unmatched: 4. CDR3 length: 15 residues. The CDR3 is CASSLLAGGEETQYF. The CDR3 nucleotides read TGCGCCAGCAGCCTACTAGCGGGGGGCGAAGAGACCCAGTACTTC.

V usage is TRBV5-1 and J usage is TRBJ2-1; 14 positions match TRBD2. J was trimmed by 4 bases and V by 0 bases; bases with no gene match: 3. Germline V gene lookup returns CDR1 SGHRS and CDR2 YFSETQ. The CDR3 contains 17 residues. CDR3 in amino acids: CASSLGLAGGLYNEQFF. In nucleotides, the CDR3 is TGCGCCAGCAGCTTGGGACTAGCGGGGGGGCTGTACAATGAGCAGTTCTTC.

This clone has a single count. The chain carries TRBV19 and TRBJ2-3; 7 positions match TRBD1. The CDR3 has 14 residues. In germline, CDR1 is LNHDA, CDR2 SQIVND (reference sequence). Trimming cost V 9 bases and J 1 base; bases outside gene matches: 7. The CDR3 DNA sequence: TGTGCCAGCAAACAGGGGACCCGCACAGATACGCAGTATTTT. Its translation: CASKQGTRTDTQYF.

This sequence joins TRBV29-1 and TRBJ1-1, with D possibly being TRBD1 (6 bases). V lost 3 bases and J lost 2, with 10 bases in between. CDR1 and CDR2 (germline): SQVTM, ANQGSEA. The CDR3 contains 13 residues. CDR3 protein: CSVEAGTNTEAFF. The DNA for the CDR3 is TGCAGCGTTGAGGCAGGGACAAACACTGAAGCTTTCTTT.

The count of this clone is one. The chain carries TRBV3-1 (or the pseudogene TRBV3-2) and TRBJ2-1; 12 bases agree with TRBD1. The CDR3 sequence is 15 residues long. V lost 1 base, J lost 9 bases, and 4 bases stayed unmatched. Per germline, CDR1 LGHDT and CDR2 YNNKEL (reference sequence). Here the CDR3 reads CASSQGGQGAVEQFF. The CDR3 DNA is TGTGCCAGCAGCCAAGGGGGACAGGGGGCGGTTGAGCAGTTCTTC.